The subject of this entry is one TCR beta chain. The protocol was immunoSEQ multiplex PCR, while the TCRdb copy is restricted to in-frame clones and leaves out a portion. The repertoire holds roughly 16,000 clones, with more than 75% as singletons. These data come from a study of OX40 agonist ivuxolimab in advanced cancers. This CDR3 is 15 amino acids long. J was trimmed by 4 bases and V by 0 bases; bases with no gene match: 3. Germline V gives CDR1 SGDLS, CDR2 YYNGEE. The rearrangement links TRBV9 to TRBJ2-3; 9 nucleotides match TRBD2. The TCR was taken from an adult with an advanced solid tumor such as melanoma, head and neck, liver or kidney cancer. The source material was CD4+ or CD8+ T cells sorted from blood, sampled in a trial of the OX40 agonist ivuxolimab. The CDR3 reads CASSVVAGAPDTQYF. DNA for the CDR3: TGTGCCAGCAGCGTAGTAGCGGGGGCCCCAGATACGCAGTATTTT.